These 5 T cell receptor beta chains were all obtained from the same sample, sequenced in a study of blood T cell repertoires in COVID-19. The protocol was immunoSEQ multiplex PCR, while the TCRdb copy is restricted to in-frame clones and leaves out a portion. The data hold about 68,000 clones, with 80% to 90% observed a single time. Sample: peripheral blood. These receptors all stem from a woman in her sixties with acute or convalescent COVID-19.

The V and J genes are TRBV10-3 and TRBJ1-6, with 10 bases that match TRBD1. V gave up 8 bases and J gave up 8 bases; unmatched junction bases: 9. CDR3 length: 15 amino acids. Per germline, CDR1 ENHRY and CDR2 SYGVKD. In DNA, the CDR3 is TGTGCCATCCAACAACCGGGACAGGGGCATTCACCCCTCCACTTT. Its translation is CAIQQPGQGHSPLHF.

The V call is TRBV28, the J call TRBJ2-3; 10 bases fit TRBD1. The V gene's germline CDR1 is MDHEN and CDR2 SYDVKM. The CDR3 sequence is 15 residues long. The junction had 11 bases not matched to a gene; V was cut back by 6 bases and J by 8 bases. CDR3 sequence reads: CASSVGGDRGGTQYF. CDR3 nucleotide sequence: TGTGCCAGCAGCGTTGGGGGGGACAGGGGAGGTACGCAGTATTTT.

The rearrangement uses TRBV11-2 and TRBJ1-5, with a weak D call TRBD1 (6 bases). Looked up from germline, CDR1 is SGHAT and CDR2 is FQNNGV. The V end was cut by 1 base, the J end by 10 bases, with 14 bases between. This CDR3 region has 14 residues. This CDR3 is CASSLVGTGQPQHF. Here the CDR3 DNA reads TGTGCCAGCAGCTTAGTTGGAACAGGGCAACCCCAGCATTTT.

This clone was recorded once. CDR3 nucleotide sequence: TGTGCCAGCAGCCTCAACAGTTATAGCAATCAGCCCCAGCATTTT. It codes for CASSLNSYSNQPQHF. The genes are TRBV7-2 and TRBJ1-5; no clear D. In germline, CDR1 is SGHTA, CDR2 FQGNSA. V gave up 5 bases and J gave up 0 bases, with 11 bases separating them. The CDR3 is 15 residues long.

The chain couples TRBV18 to TRBJ2-7; D is perhaps TRBD1 (5 bases). This CDR3 contains 14 residues. The V end was cut by 0 bases, the J end by 4 bases, with 10 bases between. Germline CDR1 is KGHSH and CDR2 is LQKENI. CDR3 sequence reads: CASSPPTASYEQYF. CDR3 coding DNA: TGTGCCAGCTCACCACCGACAGCAAGTTACGAGCAGTACTTC.